Only a few counts were recorded for the clone carrying this T cell receptor (beta chain). Sequenced by immunoSEQ multiplex PCR; TCRdb stores in-frame clones only, minus some. This table holds 97,000 or so clones, almost 80% found once. Germline V gene data show CDR1 as GTSNPN and CDR2 as SVGIG (reference sequence). This CDR3 is 16 amino acids long. Deletions cut 2 bases from V and 0 bases from J, with 16 bases between. These data come from a study of cytotoxic CD8 clonotypes in ibrutinib-treated CLL. As for the study in general: Partial response occurred in 24 patients and complete response in 2; at median approximately 68 months, about 14 remained remitted and around 12 progressed. A mean of approximately 260,000 productive templates and over 85,000 productive rearrangements was obtained per sample.

The sequences come from PBMCs, collected after 12 months of ibrutinib treatment. The chain combines TRBV30 with TRBJ1-2; D is ambiguous. This TCR was recovered from a human donor with chronic lymphocytic leukemia. The CDR3 sequence: CAWSPWSKGANYGYTF. In nucleotides, the CDR3 is TGTGCCTGGAGTCCCTGGTCTAAGGGAGCTAACTATGGCTACACCTTC.